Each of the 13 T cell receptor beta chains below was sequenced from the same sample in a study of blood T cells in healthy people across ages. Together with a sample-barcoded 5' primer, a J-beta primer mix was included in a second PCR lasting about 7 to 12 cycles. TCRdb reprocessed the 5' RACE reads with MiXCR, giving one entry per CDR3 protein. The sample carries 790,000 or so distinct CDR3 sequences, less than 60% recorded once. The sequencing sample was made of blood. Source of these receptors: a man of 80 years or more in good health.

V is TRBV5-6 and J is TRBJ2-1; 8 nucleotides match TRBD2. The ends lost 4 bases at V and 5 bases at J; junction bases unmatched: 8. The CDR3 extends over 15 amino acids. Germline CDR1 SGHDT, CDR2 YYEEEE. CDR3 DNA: TGTGCCAGCAGCCCACCGGGACTAGTTGACAATGAGCAGTTCTTC. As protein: CASSPPGLVDNEQFF.

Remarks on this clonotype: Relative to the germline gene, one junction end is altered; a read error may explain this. CDR3 sequence: CASSPAPTSTDTQYF. The CDR3 DNA follows: TGTGCCAGCAGCCCAGCGCCGACTAGCACAGACACGCAGTATTTT. The V call is TRBV5-4, the J call TRBJ2-3; 7 bases agree with TRBD2. The germline V gene has CDR1 SGHNT and CDR2 YYREEE (reference sequence). CDR3 length: 15 residues.

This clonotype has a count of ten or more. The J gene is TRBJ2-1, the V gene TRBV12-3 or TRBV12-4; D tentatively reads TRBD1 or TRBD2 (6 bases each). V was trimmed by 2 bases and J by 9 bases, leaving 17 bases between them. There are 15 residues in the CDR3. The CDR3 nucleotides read TGTGCCAGCAGTTTATCGGGGGCGAAGGGCACTGAGCAGTTCTTC. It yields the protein CASSLSGAKGTEQFF.

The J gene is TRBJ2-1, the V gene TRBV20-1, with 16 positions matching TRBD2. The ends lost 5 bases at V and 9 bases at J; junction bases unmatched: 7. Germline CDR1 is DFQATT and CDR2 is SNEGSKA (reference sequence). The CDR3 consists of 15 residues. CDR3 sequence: CSAEGLAGGPREQFF. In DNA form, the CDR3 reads TGCAGTGCTGAGGGACTAGCGGGAGGGCCCCGTGAGCAGTTCTTC.

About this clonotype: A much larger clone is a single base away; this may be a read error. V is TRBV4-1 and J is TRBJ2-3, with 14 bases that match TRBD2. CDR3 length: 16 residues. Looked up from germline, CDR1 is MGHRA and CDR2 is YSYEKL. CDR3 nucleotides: TGCGCCAGCAGCCAGGGGACTAGCGGGAGCACAGATACGCAGTTTTTT. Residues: CASSQGTSGSTDTQFF.

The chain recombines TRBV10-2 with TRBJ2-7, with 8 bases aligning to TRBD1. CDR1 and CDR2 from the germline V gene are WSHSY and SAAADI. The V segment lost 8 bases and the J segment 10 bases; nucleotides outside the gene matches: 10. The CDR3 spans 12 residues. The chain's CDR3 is CASGLFGQGQYF. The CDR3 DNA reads TGCGCCAGCGGACTGTTCGGACAGGGTCAGTACTTC.

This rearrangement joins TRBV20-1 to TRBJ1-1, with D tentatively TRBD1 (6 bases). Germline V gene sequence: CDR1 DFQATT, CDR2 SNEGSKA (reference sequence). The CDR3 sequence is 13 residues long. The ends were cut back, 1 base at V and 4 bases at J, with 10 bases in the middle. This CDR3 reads CSARVPTGTEAFF. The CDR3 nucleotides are TGCAGTGCTAGAGTCCCGACAGGCACTGAAGCTTTCTTT.

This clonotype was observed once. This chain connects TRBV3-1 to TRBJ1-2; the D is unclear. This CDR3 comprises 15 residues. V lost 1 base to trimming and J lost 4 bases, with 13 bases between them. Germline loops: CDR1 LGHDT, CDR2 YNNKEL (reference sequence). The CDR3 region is CASSQAGLSFYGYTF. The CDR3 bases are TGTGCCAGCAGCCAAGCAGGTTTGTCCTTCTATGGCTACACCTTC. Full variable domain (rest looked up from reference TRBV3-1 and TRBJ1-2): DTAVSQTPKYLVTQMGNDKSIKCEQNLGHDTMYWYKQDSKKFLKIMFSYNNKELIINETVPNRFSPKSPDKAHLNLHINSLELGDSAVYFCASSQAGLSFYGYTFGSGTRLTVV.

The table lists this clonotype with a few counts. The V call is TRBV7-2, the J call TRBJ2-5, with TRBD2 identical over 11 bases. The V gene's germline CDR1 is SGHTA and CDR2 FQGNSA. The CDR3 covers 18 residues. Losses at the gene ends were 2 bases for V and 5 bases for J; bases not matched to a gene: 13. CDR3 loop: CASSLKRTSGGEGETQYF. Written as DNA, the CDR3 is TGTGCCAGCAGCTTAAAGAGAACTAGCGGGGGCGAGGGGGAGACCCAGTACTTC.

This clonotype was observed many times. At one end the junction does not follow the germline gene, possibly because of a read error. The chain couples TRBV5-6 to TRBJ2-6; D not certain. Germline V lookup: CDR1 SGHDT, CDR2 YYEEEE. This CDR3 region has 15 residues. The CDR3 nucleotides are TGTGCCAGCAGCCAAAATCCACCTGGGTCCAACGTCCTGACTTTC. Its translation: CASSQNPPGSNVLTF.

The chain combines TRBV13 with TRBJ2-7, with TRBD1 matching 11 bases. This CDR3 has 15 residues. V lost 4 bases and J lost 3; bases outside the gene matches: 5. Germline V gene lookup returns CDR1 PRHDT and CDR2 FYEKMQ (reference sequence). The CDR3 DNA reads TGTGCCAGCAGCTCTGGGACAGGGGGTCTCTACGAGCAGTACTTC. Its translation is CASSSGTGGLYEQYF.

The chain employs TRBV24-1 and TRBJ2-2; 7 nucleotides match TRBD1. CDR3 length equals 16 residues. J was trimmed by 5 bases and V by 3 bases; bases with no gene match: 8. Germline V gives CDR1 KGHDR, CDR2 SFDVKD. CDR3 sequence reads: CATSDQNRGLTGELFF. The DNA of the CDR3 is TGTGCCACCAGTGATCAAAACAGGGGTTTGACCGGGGAGCTGTTTTTT.

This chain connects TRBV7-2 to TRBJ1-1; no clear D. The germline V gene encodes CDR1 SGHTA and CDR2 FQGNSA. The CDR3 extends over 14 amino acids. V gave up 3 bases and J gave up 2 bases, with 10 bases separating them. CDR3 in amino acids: CASSFEPFNTEAFF. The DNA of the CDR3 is TGTGCCAGCAGCTTCGAGCCGTTTAACACTGAAGCTTTCTTT.